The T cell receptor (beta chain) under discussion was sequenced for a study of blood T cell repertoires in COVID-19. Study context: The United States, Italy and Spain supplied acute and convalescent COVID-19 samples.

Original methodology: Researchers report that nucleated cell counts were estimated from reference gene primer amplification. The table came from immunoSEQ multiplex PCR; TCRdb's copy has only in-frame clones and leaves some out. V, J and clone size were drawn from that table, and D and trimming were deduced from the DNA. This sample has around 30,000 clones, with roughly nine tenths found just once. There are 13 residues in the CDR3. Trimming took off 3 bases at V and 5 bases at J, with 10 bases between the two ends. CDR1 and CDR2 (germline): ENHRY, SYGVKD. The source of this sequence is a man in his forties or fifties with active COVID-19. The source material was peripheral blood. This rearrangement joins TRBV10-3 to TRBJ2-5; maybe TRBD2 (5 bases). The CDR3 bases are TGTGCCATCAGTGACCTCGGGGTCGAGACCCAGTACTTC. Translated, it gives CAISDLGVETQYF.